This T cell receptor beta chain stems from a study of cytomegalovirus exposure and HLA in healthy donors. In the study overall: Sequencing of about 179 million T cells in an earlier analysis found 100 million or so unique TCR beta sequences. General study points: TCR association rates varied by HLA locus in a later analysis, with DRB1 highest and HLA-C lowest. Roughly uniform sequencing depth across donors was assumed, possibly incorrectly.

Use of 60 Vbeta and 13 Jbeta primers characterized the PCR. Generated by immunoSEQ multiplex PCR, the TCRdb table keeps only in-frame clones and is missing some. The profile shows 140,000 or so clones, around four fifths of them singletons. At sampling all donors were nominally healthy, likely with unrecorded immune exposures. This clone was counted between two and nine times. Its antigen is currently unknown. A read error may account for a junction end that differs from germline. The sequencing input was PBMCs. This TCR derives from a male donor in good health and CMV-seronegative.

CDR3 DNA sequence: TGTTCCAGCAGCTTAGTAGGGACAGGGGGTACTGAAGCTTTCTTT. It codes for CSSSLVGTGGTEAFF. The chain employs TRBV7-9 and TRBJ1-1; TRBD1 matches 11 bases. CDR3 length: 15 residues. From germline, CDR1 is SEHNR and CDR2 FQNEAQ (reference sequence). Full variable domain (rest looked up from reference TRBV7-9 and TRBJ1-1): DTGVSQNPRHKITKRGQNVTFRCDPISEHNRLYWYRQTLGQGPEFLTYFQNEAQLEKSRLLSDRFSAERPKGSFSTLEIQRTEQGDSAMYLCSSSLVGTGGTEAFFGQGTRLTVV.